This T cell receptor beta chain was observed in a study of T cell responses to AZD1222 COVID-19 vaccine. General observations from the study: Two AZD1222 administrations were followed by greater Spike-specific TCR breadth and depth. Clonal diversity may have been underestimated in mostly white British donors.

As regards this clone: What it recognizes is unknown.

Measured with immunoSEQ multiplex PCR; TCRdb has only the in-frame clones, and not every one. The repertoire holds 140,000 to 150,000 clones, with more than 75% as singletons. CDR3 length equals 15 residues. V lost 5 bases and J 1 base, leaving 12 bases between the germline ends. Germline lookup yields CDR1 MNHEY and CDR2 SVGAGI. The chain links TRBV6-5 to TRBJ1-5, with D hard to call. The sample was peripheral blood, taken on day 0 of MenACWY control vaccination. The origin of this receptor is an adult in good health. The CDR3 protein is CASSPQAGSNQPQHF. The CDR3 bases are TGTGCCAGCAGTCCCCAGGCGGGCAGCAATCAGCCCCAGCATTTT.